These T cell receptor beta chains were read from a single sample in a study of quantifying T cell responses using KT2 cells. TCRdb redid the calling of the UMI-ligation and nested PCR reads with MiXCR, one entry per CDR3 protein. The sample includes some 34,000 distinct CDR3 sequences, over 9% seen only once; the top ten take 9.7%. Specimen: PBMCs spiked with cells of the T cell clone KT2. These receptors were collected from a human donor. The CDR3 runs from the conserved cysteine through the conserved F or W. The D gene is left open where the match is weak. Clone size is shown for a subset of rows, as once, few, many or a class of expanded clone.

size,V,D,J,CDR3,DNA
many,TRBV4-3,NA,TRBJ2-2,CASSQDYPTGELFF,TGCGCCAGCAGCCAAGATTACCCTACCGGGGAGCTGTTTTTT
few,TRBV24-1,NA,TRBJ1-2,CATSDRGRSGYTF,TGTGCCACCAGTGATCGGGGGCGGAGTGGCTACACCTTC
many,TRBV4-3,TRBD2,TRBJ2-7,CASSQDLSSGLYTYEQYF,TGCGCCAGCAGCCAAGATTTGTCTAGCGGACTTTACACCTACGAGCAGTACTTC
few,TRBV6-6,TRBD2,TRBJ2-3,CASKRDSTDTQYF,TGTGCCAGCAAGCGGGATAGCACAGATACGCAGTATTTT
NA,TRBV7-9,TRBD1,TRBJ2-7,CASSSRDRVYEQYF,TGTGCCAGCAGCTCCCGGGACAGGGTGTACGAGCAGTACTTC
NA,TRBV25-1,TRBD1,TRBJ2-5,CASQDRGAQETQYF,TGTGCCAGCCAGGACAGGGGAGCCCAAGAGACCCAGTACTTC
medium-sized,TRBV7-9,NA,TRBJ2-3,CASSLGTDTQYF,TGTGCCAGCAGCTTAGGCACAGATACGCAGTATTTT
many,TRBV2,NA,TRBJ2-3,CASRESTDTQYF,TGTGCCAGCAGGGAGAGCACAGATACGCAGTATTTT
NA,TRBV7-9,NA,TRBJ1-4,CASSLGGDAEKLFF,TGTGCCAGCAGCTTAGGGGGGGATGCTGAAAAACTGTTTTTT
NA,TRBV10-1,NA,TRBJ2-1,CASSESGWVEQFF,TGCGCCAGCAGTGAGTCAGGATGGGTTGAGCAGTTCTTC
NA,TRBV2,NA,TRBJ2-7,CASTEGYEQYF,TGTGCCAGCACCGAGGGGTACGAGCAGTACTTC
few,TRBV2,NA,TRBJ1-1,CASSRELNTEAFF,TGTGCCAGCAGTAGGGAACTAAACACTGAAGCTTTCTTT
many,TRBV6-4,TRBD2,TRBJ2-6,CASSDSTSGGSGANVLTF,TGTGCCAGCAGTGACTCGACTAGCGGGGGCTCTGGGGCCAACGTCCTGACTTTC
many,TRBV21-1,NA,TRBJ1-5,CASSKGTGGNQPQHF,TGTGCCAGCAGCAAAGGGACAGGGGGCAATCAGCCCCAGCATTTT
many,TRBV7-3,NA,TRBJ1-3,CASSLGGPGGNTIYF,TGTGCCAGCAGCTTAGGGGGACCGGGAGGAAACACCATATATTTT
many,TRBV12-5,TRBD1,TRBJ2-5,CASGSGQGAMQETQYF,TGTGCTAGTGGCTCAGGACAGGGTGCGATGCAAGAGACCCAGTACTTC
few,TRBV18,TRBD2,TRBJ2-1,CASSPRGTIYNEQFF,TGTGCCAGCTCACCGCGGGGGACTATCTACAATGAGCAGTTCTTC
NA,TRBV5-1,TRBD1,TRBJ2-1,CASSSTGKSYNEQFF,TGCGCCAGCAGCTCGACAGGGAAGTCCTACAATGAGCAGTTCTTC
NA,TRBV4-2,TRBD2,TRBJ2-2,CASSRTSGGELFF,TGTGCCAGCAGCCGCACTAGCGGAGGGGAGCTGTTTTTT
many,TRBV20-1,NA,TRBJ1-1,CSAPGVGHGTEAFF,TGCAGTGCACCGGGCGTGGGGCACGGCACTGAAGCTTTCTTT
NA,TRBV27,TRBD1,TRBJ2-3,CASSKDQGETDTQYF,TGTGCCAGCAGTAAAGATCAGGGGGAGACAGATACGCAGTATTTT
few,TRBV5-6,NA,TRBJ1-5,CASSVRGGQPQHF,TGTGCCAGCAGCGTCAGGGGTGGTCAGCCCCAGCATTTT
NA,TRBV4-1,NA,TRBJ1-5,CASSQAWGNQPQHF,TGCGCCAGCAGCCAGGCCTGGGGGAATCAGCCCCAGCATTTT
NA,TRBV13,TRBD2,TRBJ2-1,CASSLELAGDNEQFF,TGTGCCAGCAGCTTAGAACTAGCGGGAGACAATGAGCAGTTCTTC
NA,TRBV27,NA,TRBJ1-1,CASSFRGVNTEAFF,TGTGCCAGCAGTTTCCGGGGGGTGAACACTGAAGCTTTCTTT
many,TRBV7-2,NA,TRBJ2-3,CASSGGSGLQTQYF,TGTGCCAGCAGCGGAGGGAGCGGGTTGCAGACGCAGTATTTT
few,TRBV9,NA,TRBJ1-2,CASSVVVRDYTF,TGTGCCAGCAGCGTAGTTGTCAGAGACTACACCTTC
many,TRBV11-2,NA,TRBJ2-6,CASSSPAGSGANVLTF,TGTGCCAGCAGCTCCCCGGCGGGCTCTGGGGCCAACGTCCTGACTTTC
NA,TRBV6-5,NA,TRBJ2-7,CASRPQLAGYEQYF,TGTGCCAGCAGGCCACAGTTGGCGGGTTACGAGCAGTACTTC
NA,TRBV3-1,NA,TRBJ2-2,CASSQDLGRVGELFF,TGTGCCAGCAGCCAAGATTTAGGAAGGGTCGGGGAGCTGTTTTTT
many,TRBV20-1,TRBD2,TRBJ2-1,CSARDLAGDGAYNEQFF,TGCAGTGCTAGAGATCTTGCGGGGGATGGCGCCTACAATGAGCAGTTCTTC
NA,TRBV18,NA,TRBJ1-6,CASSREGLNSPLHF,TGTGCCAGCTCCAGAGAGGGATTGAATTCACCCCTCCACTTT
many,TRBV2,TRBD1,TRBJ2-3,CASSENSGGTADTQYF,TGTGCCAGCAGTGAGAACTCAGGGGGCACGGCAGATACGCAGTATTTT
few,TRBV20-1,NA,TRBJ2-2,CSARDQSVSSNTGELFF,TGCAGTGCTAGAGATCAAAGTGTCAGCTCGAACACCGGGGAGCTGTTTTTT
many,TRBV20-1,NA,TRBJ2-1,CSASSWNEQFF,TGCAGTGCTTCAAGTTGGAATGAGCAGTTCTTC
many,TRBV7-2,TRBD2,TRBJ2-7,CASSTGQAGAREQYF,TGTGCCAGCAGCACAGGTCAAGCGGGAGCGAGGGAGCAGTACTTC
many,TRBV20-1,NA,TRBJ1-5,CSALLRGGPQHF,TGCAGTGCTCTACTGAGGGGGGGGCCCCAGCATTTT
many,TRBV30,NA,TRBJ1-1,CAWSVDTNTEAFF,TGTGCCTGGAGTGTAGACACAAACACTGAAGCTTTCTTT
NA,TRBV20-1,NA,TRBJ2-2,CSARDGTKNTGELFF,TGCAGTGCTAGGGACGGGACCAAAAACACCGGGGAGCTGTTTTTT
few,TRBV24-1,NA,TRBJ1-5,CATSLSGSYSNQPQHF,TGTGCCACCAGTCTATCGGGCAGCTATAGCAATCAGCCCCAGCATTTT
NA,TRBV24-1,TRBD1,TRBJ2-5,CATSDFGTGAQETQYF,TGTGCCACCAGTGATTTTGGGACAGGGGCCCAAGAGACCCAGTACTTC
medium-sized,TRBV7-2,NA,TRBJ2-3,CASSLARTDTQYF,TGTGCCAGCAGCTTAGCGAGAACGGATACGCAGTATTTT
NA,TRBV10-3,TRBD2,TRBJ2-5,CAISEFLGPAGVLETQYF,TGTGCCATCAGTGAATTCCTTGGTCCAGCGGGAGTATTAGAGACCCAGTACTTC
NA,TRBV7-9,TRBD2,TRBJ2-7,CASSAGTTTYEQYF,TGTGCCAGCAGCGCCGGGACTACTACCTACGAGCAGTACTTC
many,TRBV7-8,NA,TRBJ1-1,CASSVDSTEAFF,TGTGCCAGCAGCGTCGACAGCACTGAAGCTTTCTTT